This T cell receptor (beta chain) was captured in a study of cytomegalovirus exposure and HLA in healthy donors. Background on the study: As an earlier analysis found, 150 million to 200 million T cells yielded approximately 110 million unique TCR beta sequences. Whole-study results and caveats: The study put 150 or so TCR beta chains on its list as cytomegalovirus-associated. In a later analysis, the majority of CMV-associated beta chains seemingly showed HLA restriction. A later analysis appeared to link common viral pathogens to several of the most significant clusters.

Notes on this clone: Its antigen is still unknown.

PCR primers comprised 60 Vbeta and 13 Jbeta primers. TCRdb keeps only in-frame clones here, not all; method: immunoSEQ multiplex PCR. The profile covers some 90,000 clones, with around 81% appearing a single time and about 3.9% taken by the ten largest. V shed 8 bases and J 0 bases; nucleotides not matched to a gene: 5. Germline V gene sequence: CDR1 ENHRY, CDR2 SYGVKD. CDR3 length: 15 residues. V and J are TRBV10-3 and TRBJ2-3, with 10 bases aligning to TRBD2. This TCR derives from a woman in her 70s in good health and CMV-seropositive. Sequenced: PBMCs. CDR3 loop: CAILAGALSTDTQYF. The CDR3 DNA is TGTGCCATCCTAGCGGGAGCCCTGAGCACAGATACGCAGTATTTT.